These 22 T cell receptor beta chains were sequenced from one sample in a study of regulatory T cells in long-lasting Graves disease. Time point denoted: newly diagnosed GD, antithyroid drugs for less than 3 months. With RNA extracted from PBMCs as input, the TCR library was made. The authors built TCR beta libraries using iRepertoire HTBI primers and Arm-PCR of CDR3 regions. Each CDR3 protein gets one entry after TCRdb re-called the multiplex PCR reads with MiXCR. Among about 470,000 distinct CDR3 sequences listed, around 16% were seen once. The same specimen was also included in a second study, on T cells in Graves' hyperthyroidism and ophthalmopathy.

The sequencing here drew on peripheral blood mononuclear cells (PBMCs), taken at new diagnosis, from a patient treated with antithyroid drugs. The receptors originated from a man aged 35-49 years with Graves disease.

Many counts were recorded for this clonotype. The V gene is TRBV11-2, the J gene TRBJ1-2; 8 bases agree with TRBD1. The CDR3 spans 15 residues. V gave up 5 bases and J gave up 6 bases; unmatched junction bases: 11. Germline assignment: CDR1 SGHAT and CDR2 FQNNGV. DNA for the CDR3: TGTGCCAGCAGCCCCTTAAGACAGGGGAGAAATGGCTACACCTTC. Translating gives CASSPLRQGRNGYTF.

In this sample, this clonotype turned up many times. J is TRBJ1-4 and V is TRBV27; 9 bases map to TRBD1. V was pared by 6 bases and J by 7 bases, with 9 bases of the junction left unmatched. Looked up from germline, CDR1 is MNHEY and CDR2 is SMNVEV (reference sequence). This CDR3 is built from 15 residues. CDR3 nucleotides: TGTGCCAGCAGGTACAAGGACAGGGGCGTTGAAAAACTGTTTTTT. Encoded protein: CASRYKDRGVEKLFF.

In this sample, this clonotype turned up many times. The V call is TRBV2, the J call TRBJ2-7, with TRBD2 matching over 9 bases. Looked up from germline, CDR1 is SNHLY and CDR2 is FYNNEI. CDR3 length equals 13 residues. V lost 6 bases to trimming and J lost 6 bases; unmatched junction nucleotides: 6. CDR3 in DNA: TGTGCCAGCAGCTGGACTAGCGAAGGCGAGCAGTACTTC. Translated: CASSWTSEGEQYF.

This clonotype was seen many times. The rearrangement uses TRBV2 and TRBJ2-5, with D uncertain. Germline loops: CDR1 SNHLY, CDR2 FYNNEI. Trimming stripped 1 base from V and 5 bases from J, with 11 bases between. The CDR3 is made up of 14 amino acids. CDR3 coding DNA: TGTGCCAGCAGTGAAGTCTCACCCGGGGAGACCCAGTACTTC. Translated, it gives CASSEVSPGETQYF.

In nucleotides, the CDR3 is TGTGCCAGCAGCTTCTGGACAGGGGAGGTTGGCTACACCTTC. Translation gives CASSFWTGEVGYTF. The V gene is TRBV7-2, the J gene TRBJ1-2; 9 bases map to TRBD1. This CDR3 is built from 14 residues. V was clipped by 3 bases and J by 7 bases; unmatched bases: 6. Looked up from germline, CDR1 is SGHTA and CDR2 is FQGNSA.

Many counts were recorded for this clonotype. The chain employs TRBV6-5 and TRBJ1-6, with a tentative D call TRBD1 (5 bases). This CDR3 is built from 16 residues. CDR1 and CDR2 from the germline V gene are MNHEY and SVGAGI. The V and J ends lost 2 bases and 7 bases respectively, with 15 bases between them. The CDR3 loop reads CASSYVRDPPNSPLHF. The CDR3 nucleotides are TGTGCCAGCAGTTACGTAAGGGACCCTCCCAATTCACCCCTCCACTTT.

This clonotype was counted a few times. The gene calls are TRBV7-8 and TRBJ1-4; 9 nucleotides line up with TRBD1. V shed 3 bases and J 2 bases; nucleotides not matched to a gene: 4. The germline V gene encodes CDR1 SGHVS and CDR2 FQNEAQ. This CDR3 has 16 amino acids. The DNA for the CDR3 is TGTGCCAGCAGCTTGGGACAGGGTCGGACTAATGAAAAACTGTTTTTT. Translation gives CASSLGQGRTNEKLFF.

The CDR3 sequence is CASSGASGRWSSYNEQFF. DNA for the CDR3: TGTGCCAGCAGCGGGGCTAGCGGGAGGTGGAGCTCCTACAATGAGCAGTTCTTC. This chain joins TRBV12-3 or TRBV12-4 and TRBJ2-1; TRBD2 matches 11 bases. Unmatched junction bases numbered 10, after V lost 6 bases and J lost 0 bases. The CDR3 covers 18 residues.

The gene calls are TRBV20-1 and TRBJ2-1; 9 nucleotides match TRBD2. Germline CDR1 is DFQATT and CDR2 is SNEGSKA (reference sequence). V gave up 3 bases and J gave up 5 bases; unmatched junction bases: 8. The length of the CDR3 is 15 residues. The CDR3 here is CSASLSAGGNNEQFF. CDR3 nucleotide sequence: TGCAGTGCTAGCCTTTCTGCGGGAGGGAACAATGAGCAGTTCTTC.

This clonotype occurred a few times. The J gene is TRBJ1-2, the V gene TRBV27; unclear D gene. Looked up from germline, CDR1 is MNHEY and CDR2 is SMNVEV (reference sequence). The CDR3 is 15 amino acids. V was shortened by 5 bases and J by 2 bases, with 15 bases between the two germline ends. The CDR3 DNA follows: TGTGCCAGCAGTCCTTTGACTGGGAAAAACTATGGCTACACCTTC. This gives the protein CASSPLTGKNYGYTF.

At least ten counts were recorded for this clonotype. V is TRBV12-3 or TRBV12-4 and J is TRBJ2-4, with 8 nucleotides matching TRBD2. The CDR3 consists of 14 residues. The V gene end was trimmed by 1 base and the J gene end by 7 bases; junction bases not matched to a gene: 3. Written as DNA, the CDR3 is TGTGCCAGCAGTTTAGGACTAGCGACGAACATTCAGTACTTC. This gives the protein CASSLGLATNIQYF.

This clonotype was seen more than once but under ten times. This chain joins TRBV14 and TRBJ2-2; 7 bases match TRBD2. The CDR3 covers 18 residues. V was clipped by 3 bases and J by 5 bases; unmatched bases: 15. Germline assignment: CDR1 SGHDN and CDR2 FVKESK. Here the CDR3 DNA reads TGTGCCAGCAGCCATTCATCTGGGCTAGCGGTTCTTACCGGGGAGCTGTTTTTT. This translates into CASSHSSGLAVLTGELFF.

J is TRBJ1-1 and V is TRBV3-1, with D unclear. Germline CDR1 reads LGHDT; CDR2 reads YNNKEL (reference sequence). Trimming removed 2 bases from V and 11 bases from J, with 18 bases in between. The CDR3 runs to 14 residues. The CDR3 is CASSQTGSGSWAFF. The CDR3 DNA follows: TGTGCCAGCAGCCAAACCGGATCTGGGTCGTGGGCTTTCTTT.

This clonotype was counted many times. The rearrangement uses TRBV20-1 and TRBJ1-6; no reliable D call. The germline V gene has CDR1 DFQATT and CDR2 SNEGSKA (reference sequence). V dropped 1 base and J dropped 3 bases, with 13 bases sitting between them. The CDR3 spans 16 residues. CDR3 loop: CSARAGVNGYNSPLHF. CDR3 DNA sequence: TGCAGTGCTAGAGCCGGAGTTAACGGCTATAATTCACCCCTCCACTTT.

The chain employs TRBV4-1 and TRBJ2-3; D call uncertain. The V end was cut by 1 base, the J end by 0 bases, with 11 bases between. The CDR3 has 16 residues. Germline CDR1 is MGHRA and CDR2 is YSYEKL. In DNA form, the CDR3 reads TGCGCCAGCAGCCAAGCGGGTCCCCCTAGCACAGATACGCAGTATTTT. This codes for CASSQAGPPSTDTQYF.

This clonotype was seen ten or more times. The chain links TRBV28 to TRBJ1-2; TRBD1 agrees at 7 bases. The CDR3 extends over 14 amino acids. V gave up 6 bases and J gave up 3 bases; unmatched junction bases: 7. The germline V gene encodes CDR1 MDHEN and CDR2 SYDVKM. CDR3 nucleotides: TGTGCCAGCAGAGGGGACAGCCGTGACTATGGCTACACCTTC. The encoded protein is CASRGDSRDYGYTF.

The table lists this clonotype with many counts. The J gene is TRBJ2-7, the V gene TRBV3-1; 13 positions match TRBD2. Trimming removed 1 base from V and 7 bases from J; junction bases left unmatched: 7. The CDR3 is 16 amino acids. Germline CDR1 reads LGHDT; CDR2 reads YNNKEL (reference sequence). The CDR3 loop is CASSQVLGLAGEEQYF. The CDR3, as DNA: TGTGCCAGCAGCCAAGTCCTAGGACTAGCGGGAGAAGAGCAGTACTTC.

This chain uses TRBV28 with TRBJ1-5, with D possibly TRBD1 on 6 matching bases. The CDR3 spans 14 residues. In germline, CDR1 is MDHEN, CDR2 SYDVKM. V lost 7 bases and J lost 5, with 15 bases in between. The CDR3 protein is CASILGGRDQPQHF. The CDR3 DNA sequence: TGTGCCAGCATCCTGGGGGGGCGCGATCAGCCCCAGCATTTT.

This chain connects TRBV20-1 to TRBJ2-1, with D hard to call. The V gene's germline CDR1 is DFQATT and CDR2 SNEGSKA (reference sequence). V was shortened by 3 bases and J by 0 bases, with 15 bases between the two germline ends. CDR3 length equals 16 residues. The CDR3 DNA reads TGCAGTGCTAGTGCGTTTTCGAGTTTCTCCTACAATGAGCAGTTCTTC. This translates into CSASAFSSFSYNEQFF.

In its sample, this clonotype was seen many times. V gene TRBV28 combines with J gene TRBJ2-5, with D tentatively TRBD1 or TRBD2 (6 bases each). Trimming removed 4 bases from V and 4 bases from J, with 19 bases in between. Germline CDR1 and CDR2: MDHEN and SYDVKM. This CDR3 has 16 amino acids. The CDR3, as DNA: TGTGCCAGCAGTTCTAGGGGTGGGGGGCGCGGAGAGACCCAGTACTTC. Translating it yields CASSSRGGGRGETQYF.

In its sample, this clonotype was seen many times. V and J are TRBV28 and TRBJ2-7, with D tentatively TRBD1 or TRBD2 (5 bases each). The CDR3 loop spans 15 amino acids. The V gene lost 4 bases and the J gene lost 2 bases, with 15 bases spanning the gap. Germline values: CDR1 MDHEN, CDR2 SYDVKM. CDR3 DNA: TGTGCCAGCAGTTCCACCCGGGGCAGGGCCTACGAGCAGTACTTC. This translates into CASSSTRGRAYEQYF.

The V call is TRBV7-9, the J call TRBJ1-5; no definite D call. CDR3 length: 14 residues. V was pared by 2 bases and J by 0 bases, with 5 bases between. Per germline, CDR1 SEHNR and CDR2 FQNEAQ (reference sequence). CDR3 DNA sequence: TGTGCCAGCAGCTTATGGGATAGCAATCAGCCCCAGCATTTT. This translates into CASSLWDSNQPQHF.